The clone carrying this TCR beta chain was seen ten or more times. Germline loops: CDR1 SGHRS, CDR2 YFSETQ. J gave up 0 bases and V 7 bases, and 4 bases lay outside the gene matches. The CDR3 is 13 amino acids. This sample is drawn from a study of CD8+CD57+ T cells in acquired aplastic anemia. The template for TCR beta VDJ and CDR3 sequence profiling was genomic DNA. Using its own MiXCR run on the reads, TCRdb lists one record per CDR3 protein. The sample shows some 200,000 distinct CDR3 sequences, roughly 60% of them seen only once. The patients chosen for sequencing had shown expansion of CD8+CD57+ cells (detected by flow cytometry).

Sequenced input: sorted CD4+, CD8+, or CD8+CD57+ T cells (not recorded which) from PBMCs. This sequence joins TRBV5-1 and TRBJ2-7; 7 bases agree with TRBD1. The clonotype comes from a human donor with aplastic anemia. This chain's CDR3 is CASSTGPSYEQYF. CDR3 nucleotides: TGCGCCAGCTCGACAGGGCCCTCCTACGAGCAGTACTTC.